Below, 11 T cell receptor beta chains from the same sample are listed, as sequenced in a study of cytomegalovirus exposure and HLA in healthy donors (TCRdb year 2017). Libraries were constructed by the immunoSEQ multiplex PCR assay. The multiplex PCR relied on a mix of 60 forward primers for TCR Vbeta segments and 13 reverse primers for TCR Jbeta segments. Held by TCRdb, this immuneACCESS table contains in-frame sequences only and omits some clones. Under half of the omission traces to an unresolved V gene where checked; the cause of the rest is unknown. The sample has over 150,000 clones on record, roughly four fifths of them singletons. Around 1.7% of the sample is held by the ten biggest clonotypes. What was sequenced was PBMCs. The receptors stem from a middle-aged man in good health and CMV-seronegative.

V usage is TRBV30 and J usage is TRBJ2-3; 8 nucleotides agree with TRBD2. Unmatched junction bases numbered 5, after V lost 0 bases and J lost 3 bases. Germline V gives CDR1 GTSNPN, CDR2 SVGIG (reference sequence). CDR3 length equals 15 residues. Here the CDR3 DNA reads TGTGCCTGGAGTGTACGAAGCGGGAGAACAGATACGCAGTATTTT. Residues: CAWSVRSGRTDTQYF. The complete variable domain, with remaining parts taken from reference TRBV30 and TRBJ2-3, reads SQTIHQWPATLVQPVGSPLSLECTVEGTSNPNLYWYRQAAGRGLQLLFYSVGIGQISSEVPQNLSASRPQDRQFILSSKKLLLSDSGFYLCAWSVRSGRTDTQYFGPGTRLTVL.

This chain links TRBV19 with TRBJ2-1; 14 bases line up with TRBD2. V dropped 6 bases and J dropped 7; count of bases not matched to a gene: 8. There are 16 residues in the CDR3. From germline, CDR1 is LNHDA and CDR2 SQIVND (reference sequence). For the CDR3, the DNA is TGTGCCAGTAGAACCGGGACTAGCGGGAGAATTAATGAGCAGTTCTTC. Amino acid sequence: CASRTGTSGRINEQFF.

The chain recombines TRBV5-1 with TRBJ1-2, with D possibly being TRBD1 (6 bases). This CDR3 has 15 amino acids. Germline CDR1 reads SGHRS; CDR2 reads YFSETQ. Trimming left V 4 bases short and J 6 bases short, with 19 bases between. CDR3 nucleotides: TGCGCCAGCAGCCTGGCCTGGGGGCATGAGGATGGCTACACCTTC. It translates to CASSLAWGHEDGYTF.

The V call is TRBV4-3, the J call TRBJ2-1; 16 bases are a match to TRBD2. Losses at the gene ends were 0 bases for V and 8 bases for J; bases not matched to a gene: 7. This CDR3 comprises 18 residues. Germline V gene lookup returns CDR1 LGHNA and CDR2 YSLEER. The CDR3 sequence: CASSQDRGLAGGIYEQFF. Here the CDR3 DNA reads TGCGCCAGCAGCCAAGACAGGGGACTAGCGGGAGGGATCTATGAGCAGTTCTTC.

The V call is TRBV10-3, the J call TRBJ1-4, with 11 bases matching TRBD1. The trim removed 0 bases at V and 6 bases at J, leaving 6 bases unmatched. CDR3 length: 17 residues. Germline CDR1 is ENHRY and CDR2 is SYGVKD. This CDR3 is CAISESRTGGIDEKLFF. The CDR3 nucleotides read TGTGCCATCAGTGAGTCCCGGACAGGGGGCATAGATGAAAAACTGTTTTTT.

The rearrangement links TRBV25-1 to TRBJ2-7; TRBD1 matches 11 bases. The CDR3 consists of 16 residues. CDR1 is MGHDK, CDR2 SYGVNS, per germline. The V gene end was trimmed by 5 bases and the J gene end by 3 bases; junction bases not matched to a gene: 9. CDR3 coding DNA: TGTGCCAGCAGTTCGCTCGGACAGGGGGCTCACTACGAGCAGTACTTC. Translating gives CASSSLGQGAHYEQYF.

The table lists this clone with a count of one. The chain has TRBV5-6 and TRBJ1-1; no firm D call. Germline V gene lookup returns CDR1 SGHDT and CDR2 YYEEEE. CDR3 size: 14 residues. The ends were cut back, 4 bases at V and 2 bases at J, with 12 bases in the middle. CDR3 bases: TGTGCCAGCAGCCGATACTCATTAAACACTGAAGCTTTCTTT. Translation gives CASSRYSLNTEAFF.

This clone is a singleton in its sample. The V gene is TRBV7-3, the J gene TRBJ2-5; tentatively, D is TRBD1 (6 bases). CDR1 is SGHTA and CDR2 is FQGTGA in the germline V gene. Trimming cost V 2 bases and J 3 bases, with 10 bases left between them. The CDR3 sequence is 14 residues long. DNA of the CDR3: TGTGCCAGCAGCTTAGACCGACAGGAAGAGACCCAGTACTTC. It translates to CASSLDRQEETQYF.

The chain is built from TRBV6-4 and TRBJ1-1; TRBD1 is a possible D gene (6 bases). V lost 6 bases, J lost 2 bases, and 10 bases lay in between. Looked up from germline, CDR1 is MRHNA and CDR2 is SNTAGT. CDR3 length: 13 residues. CDR3 sequence (DNA): TGTGCCAGCAGAACGGGACAAAACACTGAAGCTTTCTTT. Translating gives CASRTGQNTEAFF.

The chain uses TRBV28 and TRBJ2-5; TRBD2 is a possible D gene (6 bases). CDR1 and CDR2 (germline): MDHEN, SYDVKM. This CDR3 has 13 amino acids. V lost 6 bases and J 5 bases, leaving 13 bases between the germline ends. CDR3 loop: CASRGGAGETQYF. The CDR3 coding sequence is TGTGCCAGCAGAGGAGGGGCGGGGGAGACCCAGTACTTC.

This chain uses TRBV28 with TRBJ1-3, with a tentative D call TRBD1 (5 bases). The CDR3 runs 16 residues. V was clipped by 1 base and J by 0 bases, with 10 bases between them. Germline assignment: CDR1 MDHEN and CDR2 SYDVKM. The CDR3 loop is CASSLFQGLSGNTIYF. DNA of the CDR3: TGTGCCAGCAGTTTATTCCAGGGTCTCTCTGGAAACACCATATATTTT. Complete variable domain (other parts from reference TRBV28 and TRBJ1-3): DVKVTQSSRYLVKRTGEKVFLECVQDMDHENMFWYRQDPGLGLRLIYFSYDVKMKEKGDIPEGYSVSREKKERFSLILESASTNQTSMYLCASSLFQGLSGNTIYFGEGSWLTVV.